This is a list of T cell receptor beta chains from one sample in a study of spatial heterogeneity in lung cancer. TCRdb called the 5' RACE reads again in MiXCR, with one record for every CDR3 protein. The sample has under 150,000 distinct CDR3 sequences, approximately 10% seen once. The sequencing here drew on PBMCs, taken at follow-up. These receptors were taken from a female donor with early-stage non-small cell lung cancer. The CDR3 runs from the conserved cysteine through the conserved F or W. D genes are given only for firm matches. Clone sizes are given selectively: once, few, many, or a class where the clone is expanded.

j_gene	abundance	d_gene	v_gene	CDR3nt	CDR3aa
TRBJ2-2	few	TRBD2	TRBV19	TGTGCCAGTAGTATGCCCCCTCTAGCGGGAGAAACCGGGGAGCTGTTTTTT	CASSMPPLAGETGELFF
TRBJ1-4	few	NA	TRBV20-1	TGCAGTGCTAGAGATGGACGTGGGGGATCAACTAATGAAAAACTGTTTTTT	CSARDGRGGSTNEKLFF
TRBJ1-1	many	TRBD1	TRBV6-2/TRBV6-3	TGTGCCAGCAGAATCAGGGGGCGTGAAGTGGGGACTGAAGCTTTCTTT	CASRIRGREVGTEAFF
TRBJ2-6	once	NA	TRBV7-8	NA	CASSFAAGANVLTF
TRBJ1-1	NA	NA	TRBV19	TGTGCCAGTACCGATCAGGGAAGGAACACTGAAGCTTTCTTT	CASTDQGRNTEAFF
TRBJ1-2	NA	NA	TRBV6-2/TRBV6-3	TGTGCCAGCAGTTACTCAGGGACGAACTATGGCTACACCTTC	CASSYSGTNYGYTF
TRBJ2-1	NA	NA	TRBV28	TGTGCCAGCAGTTTATTCTATGAGCAGTTCTTC	CASSLFYEQFF
TRBJ1-1	NA	NA	TRBV2	TGTGCCAGCAGGCTCGACCTGAACACTGAAGCTTTCTTT	CASRLDLNTEAFF
TRBJ1-2	few	NA	TRBV28	TGTGCCAGCAGTTTTGTTGGATATGGCTACACCTTC	CASSFVGYGYTF
TRBJ2-2	few	NA	TRBV6-2/TRBV6-3	TGTGCCAGCAGTTTGCGACTAGACGCCCCCGGGGAGCTGTTTTTT	CASSLRLDAPGELFF
TRBJ2-5	few	NA	TRBV12-3/TRBV12-4	TGTGCCAGCACCTTGGCTAGCTGGCAAGAGACCCAGTACTTC	CASTLASWQETQYF
TRBJ2-7	once	NA	TRBV7-9	TGTGCCAGCAGCTTTGGGGGGCTCGAGCAGTACTTC	CASSFGGLEQYF
TRBJ2-1	many	TRBD2	TRBV12-3/TRBV12-4	TGTGCCAGCAGTAACTGGGGCGGGAGCGAAACCTACAATGAGCAGTTCTTC	CASSNWGGSETYNEQFF
TRBJ1-1	NA	TRBD1	TRBV7-9	TGTGCCAGCAGCTTAACTTCAGGGGGTGGGTTTGGCACTGAAGCTTTCTTT	CASSLTSGGGFGTEAFF
TRBJ2-7	NA	NA	TRBV20-1	TGCAGTGCTAGAAGGGGCAGCTCCTACGAGCAGTACTTC	CSARRGSSYEQYF
TRBJ1-5	NA	NA	TRBV5-5	TGTGCCAGCAGCCCTTCACATACAGAAGTCAATCAGCCCCAGCATTTT	CASSPSHTEVNQPQHF
TRBJ1-2	few	TRBD1	TRBV19	TGTGCCAGTAGTAAACCGGGACAGACATATGGCTACACCTTC	CASSKPGQTYGYTF
TRBJ2-2	NA	NA	TRBV7-9	TGTGCCAGCAGGAACTCCAAAAACACCGGGGAGCTGTTTTTT	CASRNSKNTGELFF
TRBJ1-5	NA	NA	TRBV20-1	TGCAGTTCCAAAAAGACAGGCTCTAATCAGCCCCAGCATTTT	CSSKKTGSNQPQHF
TRBJ2-5	few	TRBD1	TRBV6-5	TGTGCCAGCAGTTACCCGGGACAGCCAAAGACCCAGTACTTC	CASSYPGQPKTQYF
TRBJ1-2	few	TRBD1	TRBV5-1	TGCGCCAGCAGACCCGGACAGGGGCACTATGGCTACACCTTC	CASRPGQGHYGYTF
TRBJ2-1	NA	NA	TRBV24-1	TGTGCCACCAGTGATTACAGGGCAGTTGAGCAGTTCTTC	CATSDYRAVEQFF
TRBJ1-1	few	NA	TRBV5-1	TGCGCCAGCAGCCCACAGTGGGCGGACACTGAAGCTTTCTTT	CASSPQWADTEAFF
TRBJ1-1	NA	NA	TRBV6-5	TGTGCCAGCAGTTACAGCCCCAGGATTTCGAACACTGAAGCTTTCTTT	CASSYSPRISNTEAFF
TRBJ1-4	few	NA	TRBV19	TGTGCCAGTACCACCCGGGCATCGACTAATGAAAAACTGTTTTTT	CASTTRASTNEKLFF
TRBJ2-1	NA	NA	TRBV20-1	TGCAGTGCTATACACGCCATAAACTACAATGAGCAGTTCTTC	CSAIHAINYNEQFF
TRBJ2-1	many	NA	TRBV29-1	TGCAGCGCCATAAGGCAGGGTATCTACAATGAGCAGTTCTTC	CSAIRQGIYNEQFF
TRBJ2-3	NA	TRBD2	TRBV4-2	TGTGCCAGCAGCCAGGAGCTAGCGGGTTATAGCACAGATACGCAGTATTTT	CASSQELAGYSTDTQYF
TRBJ2-7	many	NA	TRBV29-1	TGCAGCGCCCTGGGGGTTTGGGCATCCGAGCAGTACTTC	CSALGVWASEQYF
TRBJ2-1	NA	TRBD2	TRBV10-1	TGCGCCAGCAGTTCTAGCGGGATGGCCTATGAGCAGTTCTTC	CASSSSGMAYEQFF
TRBJ2-3	many	TRBD2	TRBV3-1	TGTGCCAGCAGCCAAGACTCACCGGGACTAGCGGGAGTGCGGACAGATACGCAGTATTTT	CASSQDSPGLAGVRTDTQYF
TRBJ1-6	NA	NA	TRBV27	TGTGCCAGCAGCGGGACATTTAATTCACCCCTCCACTTT	CASSGTFNSPLHF
TRBJ1-2	few	TRBD1	TRBV28	TGTGCCAGCAGTAGTACAGGGGCGGGAAAGAATGGCTACACCTTC	CASSSTGAGKNGYTF
TRBJ1-5	many	NA	TRBV15	TGTGCCCCCAAAGGAAGGTGGAGCAATCAGCCCCAGCATTTT	CAPKGRWSNQPQHF
TRBJ2-5	many	TRBD1	TRBV29-1	TGCAGCGTTGAAGCTAGGACAGGGGGCTTGGAGACCCAGTACTTC	CSVEARTGGLETQYF
TRBJ1-1	many	NA	TRBV28	TGTGCCAGCAGTTTTTGGAGAGTAACTGAAGCTTTCTTT	CASSFWRVTEAFF
TRBJ2-1	many	TRBD1	TRBV15	TGTGCCACCAGCAGAGAGAGTAACAGGGGGGACAATGAGCAGTTCTTC	CATSRESNRGDNEQFF
TRBJ1-3	NA	NA	TRBV15	TGTGCCACCAGCAGAGATCCCGGAAACACCATATATTTT	CATSRDPGNTIYF
TRBJ1-2	NA	TRBD1	TRBV2	TGTGCCAGCAGTAGTGACAGGGGGCACGTCTATGGCTACACCTTC	CASSSDRGHVYGYTF
TRBJ1-5	few	TRBD1	TRBV24-1	TGTGCCACCAGTGACACAGGGGATAATCAGCCCCAGCATTTT	CATSDTGDNQPQHF
TRBJ2-3	few	TRBD1	TRBV4-1	TGCGCCAGCAGCCAAACATTTACCAGGGGGCCAGATACGCAGTATTTT	CASSQTFTRGPDTQYF
TRBJ2-4	NA	NA	TRBV28	TGTGCCAGCAGTTCGCAACAGGGAGCCAAAAACATTCAGTACTTC	CASSSQQGAKNIQYF
TRBJ2-3	NA	TRBD2	TRBV7-2	TGTGCCAGCAGACATGTTAGCGGGAGGAACACAGATACGCAGTATTTT	CASRHVSGRNTDTQYF
TRBJ2-7	NA	TRBD1	TRBV11-2	TGTGCCAGCAGCCGACAGGGGGATTCCTACGAGCAGTACTTC	CASSRQGDSYEQYF
TRBJ1-3	NA	TRBD1	TRBV29-1	TGCAGCGTTTTCGACAGGGGGCTCTCTGGAAACACCATATATTTT	CSVFDRGLSGNTIYF
TRBJ1-2	NA	NA	TRBV30	TGTGCCTGGAGCTGGACGGACTATGGCTACACCTTC	CAWSWTDYGYTF